Here is one TCR beta chain with its context. Its target is unknown. Trimming took off 0 bases at V and 2 bases at J, with 22 bases between the two ends. There are 20 residues in the CDR3. Germline V gives CDR1 MGHRA, CDR2 YSYEKL. Indicated time point: week 11, during vaccination. Alongside topical imiquimod, each dose of vaccine comprised 300 ug of mutant IDH1 20-mer peptide. This specimen belongs to a study of a mutant IDH1 vaccine in newly diagnosed glioma. Method: immunoSEQ multiplex PCR; TCRdb's copy keeps in-frame clones and lacks some. There are about 130,000 clones in the sample; about 80% occur only once, and under 7% lies in the top ten.

The receptor comes from a man between 40 and 49 years old with glioma. The chain employs TRBV4-1 and TRBJ1-4; no clear D. The source was PBMCs, collected from a glioma patient whose treatment included an IDH1 peptide vaccine. CDR3 region: CASSQEPLVEPLRTNEKLFF. The CDR3 bases are TGCGCCAGCAGCCAAGAACCCCTTGTTGAGCCCCTACGCACTAATGAAAAACTGTTTTTT.